This passage covers 20 T cell receptor beta chains from one sample sequenced in a study of shared clonotypes between healthy human individuals. Method: immunoSEQ multiplex PCR; TCRdb's copy keeps in-frame clones and lacks some. The sample includes over 400,000 clones, over 70% of them seen just once. Input material: PBMCs. These receptors were taken from a woman aged 40 to 50 in good health. Some clones in this sample may be carry-over from other donors' samples.

Concerning this clone: A far larger clone differs by one base, so this is likely a read error. This chain links TRBV7-2 with TRBJ2-2; D may be TRBD1 (6 bases). From germline, CDR1 is SGHTA and CDR2 FQGNSA. V lost 5 bases and J 4 bases, leaving 14 bases between the germline ends. The CDR3 has 15 residues. CDR3 sequence: CASSTQGPSTGELFF. Written as DNA, the CDR3 is TGTGCCAGCAGCACCCAGGGGCCGAGCACCGGGGAGCTGTTTTTT.

The chain joins TRBV14 to TRBJ2-1; D unclear. The length of the CDR3 is 15 residues. Germline V gene lookup returns CDR1 SGHDN and CDR2 FVKESK. Trimming removed 4 bases from V and 4 bases from J, with 14 bases in between. The CDR3 DNA sequence: TGTGCCAGCAGCCCAACAGATACCCTTTACAATGAGCAGTTCTTC. Amino acid sequence: CASSPTDTLYNEQFF.

The chain combines TRBV4-2 with TRBJ1-4; D may be TRBD1 (5 bases). Germline V lookup: CDR1 LGHNA, CDR2 YNFKEQ. The CDR3 consists of 16 residues. The germline V and J ends were trimmed by 3 bases and 4 bases, with 15 bases remaining between them. DNA for the CDR3: TGTGCCAGCAGCCAGGAGGGTGGGGACCTTAATGAAAAACTGTTTTTT. Its translation is CASSQEGGDLNEKLFF.

The V gene is TRBV5-1, the J gene TRBJ2-7; tentative D call: TRBD2 (6 bases). CDR1 and CDR2 (germline): SGHRS, YFSETQ. The CDR3 is 15 amino acids. V was clipped by 0 bases and J by 3 bases, with 13 bases between them. This chain's CDR3 is CASSLGVGGSYEQYF. In DNA form, the CDR3 reads TGCGCCAGCAGCTTGGGGGTCGGGGGAAGCTACGAGCAGTACTTC.

This clone was seen a single time. One end of the junction varies from germline; a read error may be responsible. Other DNA sequences in the sample encode the same CDR3. The chain is built from TRBV2 and TRBJ1-5, with D unresolved. Germline V CDR1 and CDR2: SNHLY, FYNNEI. The CDR3 consists of 15 residues. The CDR3 region is CASSEGGFSNQPRHF. The CDR3 coding sequence is TGTGCCAGCAGTGAAGGTGGATTTAGCAATCAGCCCCGGCATTTT. The variable domain in full, completed from reference TRBV2 and TRBJ1-5, reads EPEVTQTPSHQVTQMGQEVILRCVPISNHLYFYWYRQILGQKVEFLVSFYNNEISEKSEIFDDQFSVERPDGSNFTLKIRSTKLEDSAMYFCASSEGGFSNQPRHFGDGTRLSIL.

About this clone itself: It is likely a read error: a sequence one base away is far more abundant. The sample has other DNA sequences that encode this CDR3 too. The rearrangement uses TRBV28 and TRBJ1-2; unclear D gene. CDR3 length: 16 residues. With 4 bases removed from V and 4 bases from J, the gap between germline ends came to 19 bases. The germline gives CDR1 MDHEN, CDR2 SYDVKM. DNA of the CDR3: TGTGCCAGCAGTTCTGGAACGGAGTACCATTTCTATGGCTACACCTTC. It encodes CASSSGTEYHFYGYTF.

Remarks on this clone: The likely explanation is a read error, given a far larger clone one base away. Other DNA sequences within the sample encode an identical CDR3. This chain connects TRBV7-2 to TRBJ1-1, with 9 bases aligning to TRBD1. The CDR3 spans 15 residues. Germline V gene lookup returns CDR1 SGHTA and CDR2 FQGNSA. This chain's CDR3 is CASSRRQGVDTEAFF. The CDR3 bases are TGCGCCAGCAGCCGGCGACAGGGGGTAGACACTGAAGCTTTCTTT. Full variable domain (outside the CDR3, taken from reference TRBV7-2 and TRBJ1-1): GAGVSQSPSNKVTEKGKDVELRCDPISGHTALYWYRQSLGQGLEFLIYFQGNSAPDKSGLPSDRFSAERTGGSVSTLTIQRTQQEDSAVYLCASSRRQGVDTEAFFGQGTRLTVV.

V and J are TRBV6-6 and TRBJ2-5; D might be TRBD1 or TRBD2, each matching 5 bases. This CDR3 comprises 13 residues. Deletions cut 6 bases from V and 5 bases from J, with 13 bases between. The germline V gene encodes CDR1 MNHNY and CDR2 SVGAGI (reference sequence). The DNA of the CDR3 is TGTGCCAGCAGCGAGGGGAGAGTGGAGACCCAGTACTTC. Its translation: CASSEGRVETQYF.

V is TRBV28 and J is TRBJ2-7, with D maybe TRBD1 (5 bases). CDR1 is MDHEN, CDR2 SYDVKM, per germline. Trimming pared 3 bases from V and 2 bases from J, leaving 11 bases between. The CDR3 length is 14 residues. DNA for the CDR3: TGTGCCAGCAGTTTCGCAGGGCAACCCTACGAGCAGTACTTC. Its translation: CASSFAGQPYEQYF.

This clone was seen more than once but under ten times. V gene TRBV15 combines with J gene TRBJ2-2; D is unclear. CDR1 is LNHNV and CDR2 is YYDKDF in the germline V gene (reference sequence). Trimming took 2 bases from V and 7 from J, leaving 11 bases between them. The CDR3 runs 14 residues. The CDR3 region is CATSRPEEVGELFF. The CDR3 DNA is TGTGCCACCAGCAGACCCGAAGAAGTCGGGGAGCTGTTTTTT.

This rearrangement joins TRBV30 to TRBJ1-2; the D is unclear. The CDR3 covers 13 residues. CDR1 and CDR2 (germline): GTSNPN, SVGIG (reference sequence). The V end was cut by 0 bases, the J end by 8 bases, with 13 bases between. DNA of the CDR3: TGTGCCTGGAGTGTAATAGGGAGTAGAGGCTACACCTTC. It is translated as CAWSVIGSRGYTF. Based on the CDR3 plus reference TRBV30 and TRBJ1-2, the full variable domain is SQTIHQWPATLVQPVGSPLSLECTVEGTSNPNLYWYRQAAGRGLQLLFYSVGIGQISSEVPQNLSASRPQDRQFILSSKKLLLSDSGFYLCAWSVIGSRGYTFGSGTRLTVV.

This chain links TRBV5-1 with TRBJ2-7, with a weak D call TRBD2 (6 bases). V shed 0 bases and J shed 3 bases, with 10 bases lying between them. The CDR3 totals 14 residues. The germline V gene encodes CDR1 SGHRS and CDR2 YFSETQ. CDR3 coding DNA: TGCGCCAGCAGCTTGGGGGGCGGGGTCTACGAGCAGTACTTC. As protein: CASSLGGGVYEQYF.

Comment on this clone: A read error is the likely source, as a far larger clone sits one nucleotide away. The chain joins TRBV29-1 to TRBJ1-4; the match to TRBD1 covers 9 bases. Germline values: CDR1 SQVTM, CDR2 ANQGSEA. J gave up 8 bases and V 5 bases, and 9 bases lay outside the gene matches. The CDR3 is made up of 14 amino acids. CDR3 in amino acids: CSVNTGGREEKLFF. The CDR3 DNA follows: TGCAGCGTTAACACAGGGGGCAGAGAAGAAAAACTGTTTTTT.

The chain recombines TRBV7-3 with TRBJ1-1; the match to TRBD1 covers 7 bases. V was clipped by 4 bases and J by 5 bases; unmatched bases: 4. CDR3 length: 13 residues. Germline CDR1 reads SGHTA; CDR2 reads FQGTGA. In nucleotides, the CDR3 is TGTGCCAGCAGCTCGGACAGGCGGACTGAAGCTTTCTTT. Its protein product is CASSSDRRTEAFF.

Concerning this clone: This CDR3 is also generated by other DNA sequences in the sample. The V gene is TRBV11-2, the J gene TRBJ2-7; 12 bases align to TRBD2. This CDR3 contains 14 residues. The ends lost 4 bases at V and 7 bases at J; junction bases unmatched: 5. Germline CDR1 reads SGHAT; CDR2 reads FQNNGV. CDR3 residues: CASSSLAGGGEQYF. For the CDR3, the DNA is TGTGCCAGCAGCTCACTAGCGGGAGGTGGTGAGCAGTACTTC.

This clone came up a few times. The J gene is TRBJ2-1, the V gene TRBV19; 8 bases are shared with TRBD2. CDR3 length: 15 amino acids. V was pared by 9 bases and J by 5 bases, with 12 bases of the junction left unmatched. Germline loops: CDR1 LNHDA, CDR2 SQIVND (reference sequence). The DNA of the CDR3 is TGTGCCAGCTACTGGACGGGAGGGCCCCACAATGAGCAGTTCTTC. Translating gives CASYWTGGPHNEQFF.

The gene calls are TRBV7-2 and TRBJ1-1; no clear D. Germline V gene lookup returns CDR1 SGHTA and CDR2 FQGNSA. The CDR3 has 14 amino acids. Deletions cut 4 bases from V and 1 base from J, with 10 bases between. CDR3 sequence reads: CASSSGPGNTEAFF. The DNA for the CDR3 is TGTGCCAGCAGCTCAGGACCGGGGAACACTGAAGCTTTCTTT. Using reference TRBV7-2 and TRBJ1-1 for the parts outside the CDR3, the full variable domain is GAGVSQSPSNKVTEKGKDVELRCDPISGHTALYWYRQSLGQGLEFLIYFQGNSAPDKSGLPSDRFSAERTGGSVSTLTIQRTQQEDSAVYLCASSSGPGNTEAFFGQGTRLTVV.

This clone was seen only once. The chain is built from TRBV7-2 and TRBJ1-4; D remains ambiguous. V was shortened by 1 base and J by 7 bases, with 10 bases between the two germline ends. CDR1 is SGHTA and CDR2 is FQGNSA in the germline V gene. The CDR3 extends over 14 amino acids. CDR3 nucleotide sequence: TGTGCCAGCAGCTTAGGTCCGACGGGTGAAAAACTGTTTTTT. It codes for CASSLGPTGEKLFF.

The gene calls are TRBV2 and TRBJ1-1, with D perhaps matching TRBD1 (5 bases). Per the germline V gene, CDR1 is SNHLY and CDR2 is FYNNEI. The CDR3 totals 13 residues. V lost 1 base to trimming and J lost 9 bases, with 12 bases between them. CDR3 loop: CASSEGLTDKAFF. DNA for the CDR3: TGTGCCAGCAGTGAAGGTTTGACGGACAAAGCTTTCTTT.

For this clone: A read error is likely here: a far larger clone is one base away. The identical CDR3 is also encoded by other nucleotide sequences in the sample. The chain couples TRBV25-1 to TRBJ1-1, with a possible D match to TRBD1 (5 bases). The V gene's germline CDR1 is MGHDK and CDR2 SYGVNS. The V gene lost 0 bases and the J gene lost 1 base, with 15 bases spanning the gap. This CDR3 is built from 17 residues. This CDR3 is CASSEYATGQGNTEAFF. CDR3 in DNA: TGTGCCAGCAGTGAATATGCAACTGGGCAGGGGAACACTGAAGCTTTCTTT.